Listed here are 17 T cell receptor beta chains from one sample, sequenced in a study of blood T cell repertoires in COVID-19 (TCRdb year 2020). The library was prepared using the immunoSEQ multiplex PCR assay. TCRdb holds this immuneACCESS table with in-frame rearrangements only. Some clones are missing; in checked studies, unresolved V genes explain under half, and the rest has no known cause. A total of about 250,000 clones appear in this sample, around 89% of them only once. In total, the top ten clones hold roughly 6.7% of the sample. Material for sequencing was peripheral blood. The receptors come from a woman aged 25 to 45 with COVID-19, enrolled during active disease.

The CDR3 here is CASRDSPNESEKLFF. CDR3 DNA sequence: TGCGCCAGCAGGGACAGCCCGAACGAGAGTGAAAAACTGTTTTTT. The chain uses TRBV10-2 and TRBJ1-4, with D possibly matching TRBD1 (6 bases). V gave up 6 bases and J gave up 7 bases, with 18 bases separating them. Germline V lookup: CDR1 WSHSY, CDR2 SAAADI. The CDR3 sequence is 15 residues long.

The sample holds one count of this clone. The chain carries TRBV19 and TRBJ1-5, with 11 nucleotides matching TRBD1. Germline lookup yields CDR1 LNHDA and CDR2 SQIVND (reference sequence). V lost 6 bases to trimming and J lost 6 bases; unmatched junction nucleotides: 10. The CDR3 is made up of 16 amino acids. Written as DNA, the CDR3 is TGTGCCAGTAGCACCTCGGGACAGGGGGGAGGTCAGCCCCAGCATTTT. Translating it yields CASSTSGQGGGQPQHF.

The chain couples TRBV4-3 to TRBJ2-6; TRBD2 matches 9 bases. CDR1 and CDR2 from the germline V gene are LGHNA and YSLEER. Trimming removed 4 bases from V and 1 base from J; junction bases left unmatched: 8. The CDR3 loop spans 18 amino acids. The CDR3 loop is CASSPQTSGPSGANVLTF. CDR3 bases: TGCGCCAGCAGCCCCCAGACTAGCGGACCTTCTGGGGCCAACGTCCTGACTTTC.

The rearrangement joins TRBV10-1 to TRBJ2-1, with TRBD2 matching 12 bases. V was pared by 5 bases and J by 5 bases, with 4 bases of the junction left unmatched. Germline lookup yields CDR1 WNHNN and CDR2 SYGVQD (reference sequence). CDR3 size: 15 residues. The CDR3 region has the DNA TGCGCCAGCAGTAAAACTAGCGGGAGGAACAATGAGCAGTTCTTC. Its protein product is CASSKTSGRNNEQFF.

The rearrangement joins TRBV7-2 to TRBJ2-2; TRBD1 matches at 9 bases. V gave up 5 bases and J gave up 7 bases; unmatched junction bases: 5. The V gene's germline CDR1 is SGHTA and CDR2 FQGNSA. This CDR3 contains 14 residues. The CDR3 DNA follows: TGTGCCAGCAGCCAAGGGACAGGGTTCGGGGAGCTGTTTTTT. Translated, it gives CASSQGTGFGELFF.

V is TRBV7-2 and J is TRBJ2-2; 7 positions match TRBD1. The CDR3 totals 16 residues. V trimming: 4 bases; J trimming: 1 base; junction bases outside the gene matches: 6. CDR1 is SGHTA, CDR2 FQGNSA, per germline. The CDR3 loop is CASSWHRDRNTGELFF. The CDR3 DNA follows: TGTGCCAGCAGCTGGCACCGGGACAGGAACACCGGGGAGCTGTTTTTT. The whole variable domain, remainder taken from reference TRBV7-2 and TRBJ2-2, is GAGVSQSPSNKVTEKGKDVELRCDPISGHTALYWYRQSLGQGLEFLIYFQGNSAPDKSGLPSDRFSAERTGGSVSTLTIQRTQQEDSAVYLCASSWHRDRNTGELFFGEGSRLTVL.

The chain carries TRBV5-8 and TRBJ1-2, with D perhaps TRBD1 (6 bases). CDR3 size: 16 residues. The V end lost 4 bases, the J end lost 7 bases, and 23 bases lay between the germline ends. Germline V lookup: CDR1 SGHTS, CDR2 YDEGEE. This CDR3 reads CASSHPRYTGRRGYTF. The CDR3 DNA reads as TGTGCCAGCAGCCATCCCCGTTACACAGGGCGTCGTGGCTACACCTTC. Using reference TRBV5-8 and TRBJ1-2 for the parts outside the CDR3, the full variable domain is EAGVTQSPTHLIKTRGQQATLRCSPISGHTSVYWYQQALGLGLQFLLWYDEGEERNRGNFPPRFSGRQFPNYSSELNVNALELEDSALYLCASSHPRYTGRRGYTFGSGTRLTVV.

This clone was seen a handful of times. CDR3 sequence (DNA): TGTGCCAGCAGCTTAGCACCCGTGGCAGAGCAGTACGTC. Translation gives CASSLAPVAEQYV. The chain recombines TRBV7-8 with TRBJ2-7; the D is unclear. Germline lookup yields CDR1 SGHVS and CDR2 FQNEAQ. The CDR3 extends over 13 amino acids. V lost 0 bases, J lost 7 bases, and 10 bases lay in between.

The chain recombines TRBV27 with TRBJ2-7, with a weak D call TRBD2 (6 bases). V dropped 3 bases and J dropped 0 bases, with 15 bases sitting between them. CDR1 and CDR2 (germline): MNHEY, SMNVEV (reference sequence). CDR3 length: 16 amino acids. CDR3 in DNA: TGTGCCAGCAGTTTTTCTTGGGGGGATCACTCCTACGAGCAGTACTTC. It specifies CASSFSWGDHSYEQYF.

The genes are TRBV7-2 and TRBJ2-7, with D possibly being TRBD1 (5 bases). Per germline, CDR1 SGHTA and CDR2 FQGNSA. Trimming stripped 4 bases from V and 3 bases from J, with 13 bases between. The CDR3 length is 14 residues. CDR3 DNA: TGTGCCAGCAGCTCCGAAACAGGTTTCTACGAGCAGTACTTC. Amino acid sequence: CASSSETGFYEQYF. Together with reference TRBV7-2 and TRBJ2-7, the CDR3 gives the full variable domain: GAGVSQSPSNKVTEKGKDVELRCDPISGHTALYWYRQSLGQGLEFLIYFQGNSAPDKSGLPSDRFSAERTGGSVSTLTIQRTQQEDSAVYLCASSSETGFYEQYFGPGTRLTVT.

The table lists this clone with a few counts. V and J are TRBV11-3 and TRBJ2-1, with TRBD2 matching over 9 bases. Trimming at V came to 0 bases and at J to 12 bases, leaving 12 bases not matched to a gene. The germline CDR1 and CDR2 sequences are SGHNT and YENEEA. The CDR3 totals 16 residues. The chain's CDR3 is CASSLDLNAGGPPQFF. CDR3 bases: TGTGCCAGCAGCTTAGATCTTAATGCGGGAGGGCCACCGCAGTTCTTC.

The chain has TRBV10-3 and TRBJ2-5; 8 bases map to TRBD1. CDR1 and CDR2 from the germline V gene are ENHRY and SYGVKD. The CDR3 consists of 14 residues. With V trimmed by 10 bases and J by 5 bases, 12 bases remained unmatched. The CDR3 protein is CATLQGARWETQYF. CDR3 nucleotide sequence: TGTGCCACCCTCCAGGGGGCGCGATGGGAGACCCAGTACTTC.

The CDR3 region is CASSKPNSYEQYV. As DNA, the CDR3 is TGTGCCAGCAGCAAACCGAACAGCTACGAGCAGTACGTC. This sequence joins TRBV21-1 and TRBJ2-7; TRBD1, the table's D call, was not compared with the DNA. TRBV21-1 is a known pseudogene. There are 13 residues in the CDR3.

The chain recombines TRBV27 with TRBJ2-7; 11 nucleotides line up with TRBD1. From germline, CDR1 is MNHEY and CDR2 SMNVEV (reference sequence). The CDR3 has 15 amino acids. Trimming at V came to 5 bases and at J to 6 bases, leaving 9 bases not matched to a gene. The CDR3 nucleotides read TGTGCCAGCAGTAAGACCGGGACAGGGGGAGGCGAGCAGTACTTC. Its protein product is CASSKTGTGGGEQYF.

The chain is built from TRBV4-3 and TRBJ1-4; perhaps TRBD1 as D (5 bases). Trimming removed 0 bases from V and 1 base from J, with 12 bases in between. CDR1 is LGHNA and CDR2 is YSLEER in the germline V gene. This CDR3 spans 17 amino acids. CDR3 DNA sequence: TGCGCCAGCAGCCAAGATCCTAACAGGCGAACTAATGAAAAACTGTTTTTT. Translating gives CASSQDPNRRTNEKLFF.

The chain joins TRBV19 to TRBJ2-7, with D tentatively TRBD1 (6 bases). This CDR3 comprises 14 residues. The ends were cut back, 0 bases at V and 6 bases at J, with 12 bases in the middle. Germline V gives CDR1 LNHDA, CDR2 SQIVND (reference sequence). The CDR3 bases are TGTGCCAGTAGTATAGAGGCAGGGGTGGGCGAGCAGTACGTC. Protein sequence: CASSIEAGVGEQYV.

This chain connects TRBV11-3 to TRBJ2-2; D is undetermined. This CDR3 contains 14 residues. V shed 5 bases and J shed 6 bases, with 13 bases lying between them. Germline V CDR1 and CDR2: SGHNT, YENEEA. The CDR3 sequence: CASSPVQASGELFF. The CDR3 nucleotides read TGTGCCAGCAGCCCCGTGCAGGCCTCCGGGGAGCTGTTTTTT.